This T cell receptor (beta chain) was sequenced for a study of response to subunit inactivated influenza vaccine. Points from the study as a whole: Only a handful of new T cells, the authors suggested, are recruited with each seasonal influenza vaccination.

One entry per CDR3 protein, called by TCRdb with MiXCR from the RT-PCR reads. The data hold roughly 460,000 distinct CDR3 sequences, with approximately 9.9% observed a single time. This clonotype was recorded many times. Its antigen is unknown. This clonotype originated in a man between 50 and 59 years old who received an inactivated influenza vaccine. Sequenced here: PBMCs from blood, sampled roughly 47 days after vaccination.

CDR3 in amino acids: CASSSEGNLGAEAFF. DNA of the CDR3: TGCGCCAGCAGCTCAGAAGGGAATCTGGGCGCTGAAGCTTTCTTT. The chain joins TRBV4-1 to TRBJ1-1; D ambiguous. Deletions cut 5 bases from V and 6 bases from J, with 19 bases between. The CDR3 runs 15 residues. The germline CDR1 and CDR2 sequences are MGHRA and YSYEKL.